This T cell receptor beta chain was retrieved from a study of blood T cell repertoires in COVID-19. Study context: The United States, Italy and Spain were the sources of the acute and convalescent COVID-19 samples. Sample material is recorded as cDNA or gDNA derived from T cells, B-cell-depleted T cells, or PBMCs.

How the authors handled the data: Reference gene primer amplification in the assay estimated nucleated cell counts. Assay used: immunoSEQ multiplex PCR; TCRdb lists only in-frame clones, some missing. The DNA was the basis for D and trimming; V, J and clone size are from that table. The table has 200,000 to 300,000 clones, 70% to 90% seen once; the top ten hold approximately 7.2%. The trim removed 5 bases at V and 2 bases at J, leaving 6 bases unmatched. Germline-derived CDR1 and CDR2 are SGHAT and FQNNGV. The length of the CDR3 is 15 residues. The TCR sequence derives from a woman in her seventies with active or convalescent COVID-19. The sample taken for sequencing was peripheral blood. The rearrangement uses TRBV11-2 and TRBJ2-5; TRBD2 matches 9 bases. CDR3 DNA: TGTGCCAGCAGCCCGGAGCGGGGGGATCAAGAGACCCAGTACTTC. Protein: CASSPERGDQETQYF.